The 26 T cell receptor beta chains reported below all come from one sample, sequenced in a study of beta chain features in type 1 diabetes. Study-level findings and limits: Type 1 diabetes patients had moderately but significantly shorter TCRB CDR3s in all four CD4+ subsets.

The antigens these receptors bind are not known. The sequenced template was cDNA made from the entire isolated RNA. This table comes from immunoSEQ multiplex PCR, and its TCRdb copy is limited to in-frame clones, with some not included. The sample includes hundreds of thousands of clones, 10% to 15% of them seen just once. Sequenced material: naive CD4+ T cells from blood. Source of these receptors: a man younger than 30 with type 1 diabetes.

J is TRBJ1-6 and V is TRBV28; 7 bases are a match to TRBD1. Germline loops: CDR1 MDHEN, CDR2 SYDVKM. The trim removed 5 bases at V and 7 bases at J, leaving 5 bases unmatched. This CDR3 comprises 14 residues. The CDR3 bases are TGTGCCAGCAGTCTGGGACAGCGGAATTCACCCCTCCACTTT. Translation gives CASSLGQRNSPLHF.

In this sample, this clone turned up a few times. The chain employs TRBV2 and TRBJ2-5; the match to TRBD1 covers 8 bases. The CDR3 extends over 14 amino acids. Germline-derived CDR1 and CDR2 are SNHLY and FYNNEI. J was trimmed by 1 base and V by 7 bases; bases with no gene match: 5. CDR3 sequence: CASTPGTGQETQYF. The DNA of the CDR3 is TGTGCCAGCACCCCCGGGACAGGCCAAGAGACCCAGTACTTC.

This clone was found a few times. The rearrangement links TRBV5-6 to TRBJ2-7, with D unresolved. The CDR3 sequence is 12 residues long. V was trimmed by 2 bases and J by 5 bases, leaving 8 bases between them. Germline-derived CDR1 and CDR2 are SGHDT and YYEEEE. The CDR3 DNA follows: TGTGCCAGCAGCTTTTCCCCCGACGAGCAGTACTTC. It encodes CASSFSPDEQYF.

There are a few counts of this clone. This sequence joins TRBV5-6 and TRBJ2-1; no firm D call. This CDR3 spans 16 amino acids. Germline V gene sequence: CDR1 SGHDT, CDR2 YYEEEE. Trimming cost V 2 bases and J 6 bases, with 18 bases left between them. The CDR3 nucleotides read TGTGCCAGCAGCTTCCGTGGAGCGACCAAGGGCAATGAGCAGTTCTTC. It is translated as CASSFRGATKGNEQFF.

The chain links TRBV30 to TRBJ2-7; 12 bases agree with TRBD1. Germline lookup yields CDR1 GTSNPN and CDR2 SVGIG (reference sequence). The CDR3 loop spans 13 amino acids. J lost 8 bases, V lost 5 bases, and 7 bases had no gene match. CDR3 DNA: TGTGCCTGGGGTTCCGGGACAGGGGGCCAGCAGTACTTC. It encodes CAWGSGTGGQQYF. The variable domain in full, completed from reference TRBV30 and TRBJ2-7, reads SQTIHQWPATLVQPVGSPLSLECTVEGTSNPNLYWYRQAAGRGLQLLFYSVGIGQISSEVPQNLSASRPQDRQFILSSKKLLLSDSGFYLCAWGSGTGGQQYFGPGTRLTVT.

The V call is TRBV6-5, the J call TRBJ1-1; D gene unclear. CDR1 is MNHEY, CDR2 SVGAGI, per germline. V was shortened by 6 bases and J by 2 bases, with 16 bases between the two germline ends. This CDR3 spans 15 amino acids. Written as DNA, the CDR3 is TGTGCCAGCAGCCGGGGAGACAACTTAAACACTGAAGCTTTCTTT. It is translated as CASSRGDNLNTEAFF.

This chain joins TRBV2 and TRBJ2-1; no definite D call. The CDR3 consists of 13 residues. Germline assignment: CDR1 SNHLY and CDR2 FYNNEI. The ends were cut back, 8 bases at V and 8 bases at J, with 16 bases in the middle. As DNA, the CDR3 is TGTGCCAGCCAAGTTCGGCTCCGGGATGAGCAGTTCTTC. This translates into CASQVRLRDEQFF.

This rearrangement joins TRBV6-5 to TRBJ1-1, with D hard to call. Germline V CDR1 and CDR2: MNHEY, SVGAGI. This CDR3 is 12 amino acids long. V lost 2 bases and J 8 bases, leaving 9 bases between the germline ends. CDR3 nucleotide sequence: TGTGCCAGCAGTTACCGACGCGGGGAAGCTTTCTTT. Its protein product is CASSYRRGEAFF.

This chain uses TRBV2 with TRBJ2-6; 11 nucleotides line up with TRBD1. Per germline, CDR1 SNHLY and CDR2 FYNNEI. V dropped 10 bases and J dropped 0; count of bases not matched to a gene: 5. The CDR3 runs 16 residues. The CDR3 DNA reads TGTGCCACCCGGGACAGGGGGGTCTCTGGGGCCAACGTCCTGACTTTC. As protein: CATRDRGVSGANVLTF. Drawing the rest from reference TRBV2 and TRBJ2-6, the complete variable domain is EPEVTQTPSHQVTQMGQEVILRCVPISNHLYFYWYRQILGQKVEFLVSFYNNEISEKSEIFDDQFSVERPDGSNFTLKIRSTKLEDSAMYFCATRDRGVSGANVLTFGAGSRLTVL.

This clone was counted between two and nine times. The J gene is TRBJ1-1, the V gene TRBV6-5; TRBD1 matches 7 bases. V was pared by 5 bases and J by 4 bases, with 4 bases of the junction left unmatched. The CDR3 is made up of 13 amino acids. CDR1 and CDR2 from the germline V gene are MNHEY and SVGAGI. The CDR3 DNA is TGTGCCAGCAGTCACCGACAGGGCACTGAAGCTTTCTTT. This codes for CASSHRQGTEAFF.

The gene calls are TRBV27 and TRBJ2-1; tentative D call: TRBD2 (5 bases). V lost 5 bases to trimming and J lost 0 bases, with 20 bases between them. CDR3 length: 18 residues. Germline V CDR1 and CDR2: MNHEY, SMNVEV (reference sequence). DNA for the CDR3: TGTGCCAGCAGTCGATTTGCTATGAGCGGCAGCTCCTACAATGAGCAGTTCTTC. Translating gives CASSRFAMSGSSYNEQFF.

This clone was seen only a few times. This chain links TRBV7-2 with TRBJ1-1; perhaps TRBD1 as D (5 bases). This CDR3 spans 14 amino acids. Looked up from germline, CDR1 is SGHTA and CDR2 is FQGNSA. V was pared by 3 bases and J by 3 bases, with 11 bases between. CDR3 coding DNA: TGTGCCAGCAGCTTCCAGGGTGTGGACACTGAAGCTTTCTTT. This codes for CASSFQGVDTEAFF.

This clone was recorded a few times. The rearrangement uses TRBV5-5 and TRBJ2-1; 9 bases map to TRBD1. Germline trimming cut 6 bases from V and 10 bases from J; bases unmatched to any gene: 14. The CDR3 is 15 amino acids. Per germline, CDR1 SGHKS and CDR2 YYEKEE (reference sequence). The CDR3 region is CASTFTGTGSREQFF. The DNA of the CDR3 is TGTGCCAGCACTTTCACCGGGACAGGGAGTAGAGAGCAGTTCTTC.

The chain employs TRBV9 and TRBJ2-2; D is possibly TRBD1 or TRBD2 (5 bases each). Deletions cut 3 bases from V and 0 bases from J, with 18 bases between. The CDR3 has 18 amino acids. Germline V CDR1 and CDR2: SGDLS, YYNGEE. CDR3 DNA sequence: TGTGCCAGCAGCGCAACCGGGACCTTCCCTTCGAACACCGGGGAGCTGTTTTTT. Protein: CASSATGTFPSNTGELFF.

This chain joins TRBV11-2 and TRBJ1-2; no definite D call. This CDR3 has 12 amino acids. Per the germline V gene, CDR1 is SGHAT and CDR2 is FQNNGV. The V and J ends lost 5 bases and 8 bases respectively, with 12 bases between them. The CDR3 loop is CASSPQASGYTF. The CDR3 coding sequence is TGTGCCAGCAGCCCTCAGGCGAGCGGCTACACCTTC.

This chain uses TRBV10-3 with TRBJ2-2, with 7 bases that match TRBD1. V shed 10 bases, J shed 1 base, and the junction held 9 bases outside the gene matches. This CDR3 is 15 amino acids long. Germline CDR1 reads ENHRY; CDR2 reads SYGVKD. CDR3 sequence: CASNYGTENTGELFF. CDR3 nucleotide sequence: TGTGCCAGCAATTACGGGACAGAGAACACCGGGGAGCTGTTTTTT.

The genes are TRBV6-5 and TRBJ1-3; TRBD1 is a possible D gene (5 bases). Per germline, CDR1 MNHEY and CDR2 SVGAGI. Trimming pared 6 bases from V and 4 bases from J, leaving 13 bases between. The CDR3 sequence is 14 residues long. CDR3: CASSRPGPGNTIYF. DNA for the CDR3: TGTGCCAGCAGCCGACCGGGACCGGGAAACACCATATATTTT.

The chain is built from TRBV25-1 and TRBJ2-3, with D unresolved. Trimming cost V 6 bases and J 0 bases, with 13 bases left between them. Germline V CDR1 and CDR2: MGHDK, SYGVNS. The length of the CDR3 is 15 residues. The CDR3 protein is CASSQSRQSTDTQYF. CDR3 bases: TGTGCCAGCAGCCAAAGCAGGCAGAGCACAGATACGCAGTATTTT.

The sample holds a few counts of this clone. The chain employs TRBV5-1 and TRBJ2-1, with TRBD1 as a possible D gene (5 bases). The CDR3 has 16 residues. Trimming cost V 5 bases and J 0 bases, with 15 bases left between them. CDR1 and CDR2 from the germline V gene are SGHRS and YFSETQ. The CDR3, as DNA: TGCGCCAGCAGGCCCCAGGGATTACTCTCCTACAATGAGCAGTTCTTC. Amino acids: CASRPQGLLSYNEQFF.

The chain joins TRBV30 to TRBJ1-2, with D maybe TRBD1 (6 bases). Germline V CDR1 and CDR2: GTSNPN, SVGIG (reference sequence). Deletions cut 1 base from V and 4 bases from J, with 10 bases between. The CDR3 spans 13 residues. The CDR3 nucleotides read TGTGCCTGGAGTGGTACAGGGATCTATGGCTACACCTTC. This encodes CAWSGTGIYGYTF. The complete variable domain, with remaining parts taken from reference TRBV30 and TRBJ1-2, reads SQTIHQWPATLVQPVGSPLSLECTVEGTSNPNLYWYRQAAGRGLQLLFYSVGIGQISSEVPQNLSASRPQDRQFILSSKKLLLSDSGFYLCAWSGTGIYGYTFGSGTRLTVV.

The gene calls are TRBV6-6 and TRBJ1-4; 7 positions match TRBD1. This CDR3 is 14 amino acids long. Looked up from germline, CDR1 is MNHNY and CDR2 is SVGAGI (reference sequence). The ends lost 9 bases at V and 8 bases at J; junction bases unmatched: 12. The CDR3 region has the DNA TGTGCCAGTGCTTCAGGGACAGTACTAGAAAAACTGTTTTTT. Its translation is CASASGTVLEKLFF.

In this sample, this clone turned up a few times. The genes are TRBV18 and TRBJ2-1, with 11 bases that match TRBD2. V trimming: 3 bases; J trimming: 5 bases; junction bases outside the gene matches: 3. The CDR3 consists of 15 residues. The germline V gene encodes CDR1 KGHSH and CDR2 LQKENI. In nucleotides, the CDR3 is TGTGCCAGCTCACCCCTAGCGGGGGGCGACAATGAGCAGTTCTTC. Amino acids: CASSPLAGGDNEQFF.

This clone appeared a few times. The chain joins TRBV13 to TRBJ2-2; the match to TRBD2 covers 10 bases. CDR1 and CDR2 (germline): PRHDT, FYEKMQ (reference sequence). The CDR3 runs 15 residues. The V segment lost 3 bases and the J segment 6 bases; nucleotides outside the gene matches: 4. CDR3 bases: TGTGCCAGCAGCTTTAGCGGGGGGCCACCCGGGGAGCTGTTTTTT. It codes for CASSFSGGPPGELFF.

This clone was counted a few times. The chain recombines TRBV4-1 with TRBJ2-7; 10 bases match TRBD1. Trimming at V came to 4 bases and at J to 3 bases, leaving 6 bases not matched to a gene. The CDR3 sequence is 15 residues long. Germline CDR1 reads MGHRA; CDR2 reads YSYEKL. CDR3 DNA sequence: TGCGCCAGCAGCCGAGGACAGGGGGATAGCTACGAGCAGTACTTC. As protein: CASSRGQGDSYEQYF.

This chain joins TRBV19 and TRBJ2-7; D is unresolved. Germline values: CDR1 LNHDA, CDR2 SQIVND (reference sequence). This CDR3 has 11 residues. The V end lost 4 bases, the J end lost 7 bases, and 8 bases lay between the germline ends. The CDR3 nucleotides read TGTGCCAGTAGTAACTGGACGGAGCAGTACTTC. Residues: CASSNWTEQYF.

This clone was observed a few times. As DNA, the CDR3 is TGTGCCTGGATCGTCGACAGGGCGGCGGCTGGCTACACCTTC. Amino acid sequence: CAWIVDRAAAGYTF. This chain links TRBV30 with TRBJ1-2, with TRBD1 matching 7 bases. Germline V gives CDR1 GTSNPN, CDR2 SVGIG (reference sequence). V lost 4 bases, J lost 7 bases, and 12 bases stayed unmatched. This CDR3 has 14 residues.